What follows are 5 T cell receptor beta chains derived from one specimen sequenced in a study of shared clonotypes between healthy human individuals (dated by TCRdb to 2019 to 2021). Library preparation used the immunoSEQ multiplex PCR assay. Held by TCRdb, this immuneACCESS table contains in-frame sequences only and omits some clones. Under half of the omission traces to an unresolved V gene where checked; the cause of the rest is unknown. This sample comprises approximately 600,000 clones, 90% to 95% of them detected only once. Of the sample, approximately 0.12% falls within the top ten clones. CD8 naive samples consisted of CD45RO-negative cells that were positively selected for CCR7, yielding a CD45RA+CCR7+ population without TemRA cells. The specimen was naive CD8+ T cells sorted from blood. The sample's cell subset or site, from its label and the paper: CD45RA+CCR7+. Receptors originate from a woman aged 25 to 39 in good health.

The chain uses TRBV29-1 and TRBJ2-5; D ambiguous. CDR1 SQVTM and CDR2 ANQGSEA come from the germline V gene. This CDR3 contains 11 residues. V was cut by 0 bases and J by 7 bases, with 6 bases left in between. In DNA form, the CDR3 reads TGCAGCGTTGAAGATCTAAGGACCCAGTACTTC. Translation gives CSVEDLRTQYF.

CDR3 DNA sequence: TGTGCCAGCAGCCAAGATCTCTCCGGGGAGCTGTTTTTT. Its protein is CASSQDLSGELFF. The chain links TRBV4-2 to TRBJ2-2; D gene ambiguous. The CDR3 is 13 residues long. CDR1 is LGHNA, CDR2 YNFKEQ, per germline. V was clipped by 0 bases and J by 6 bases, with 5 bases between them.

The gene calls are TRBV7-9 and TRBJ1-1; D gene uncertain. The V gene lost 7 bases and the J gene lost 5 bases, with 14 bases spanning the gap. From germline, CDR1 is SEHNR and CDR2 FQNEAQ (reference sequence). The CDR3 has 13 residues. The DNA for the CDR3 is TGTGCCAGCACCGACGCGGATCAAACTGAAGCTTTCTTT. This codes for CASTDADQTEAFF.

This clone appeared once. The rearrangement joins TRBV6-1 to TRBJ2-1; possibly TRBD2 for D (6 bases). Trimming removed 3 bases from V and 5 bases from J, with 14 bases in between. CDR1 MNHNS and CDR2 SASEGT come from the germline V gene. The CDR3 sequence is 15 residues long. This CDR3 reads CASSDEDYYNNEQFF. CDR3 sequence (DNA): TGTGCCAGCAGTGACGAGGACTATTATAACAATGAGCAGTTCTTC.

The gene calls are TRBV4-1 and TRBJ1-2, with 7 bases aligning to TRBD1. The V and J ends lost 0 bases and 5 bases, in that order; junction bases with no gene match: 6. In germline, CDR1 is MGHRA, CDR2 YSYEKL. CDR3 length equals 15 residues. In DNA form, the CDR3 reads TGCGCCAGCAGCCAAGATATTGGGACAGCATATGGCTACACCTTC. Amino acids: CASSQDIGTAYGYTF.